The 32 T cell receptor beta chains below were found in one sample sequenced in a study of CXCR3-negative and CXCR3-positive naive CD8 T cells. UMI-labeled 5' RACE yielded the TRB cDNA libraries. TCRdb reprocessed the 5' RACE reads and keeps a single row for each CDR3 protein, giving no DNA. This table lists tens of thousands of distinct CDR3 sequences. Sequencing was performed on naive CXCR3- CD8+ T cells from blood. Regarding subset: CD45RO-CCR7+CD27+CD95- naive CD8+ T cells lacking CXCR3 (TNR3-). The source of these receptors is a human donor in good health. Some clones in this sample may be carry-over from other donors' samples.

The chain couples TRBV13 to TRBJ1-1; TCRdb's D call, TRBD1, is unchecked because there is no DNA. The CDR3 totals 17 residues. The germline gives CDR1 PRHDT, CDR2 FYEKMQ (reference sequence). The CDR3 sequence: CASSTPGTGGNGAEAFF.

V and J are TRBV7-9 and TRBJ2-7; TCRdb returns TRBD1, unconfirmable since there is no DNA. This CDR3 is built from 15 residues. Germline V lookup: CDR1 SEHNR, CDR2 FQNEAQ (reference sequence). The CDR3 spells CASSTGRQGSYEQYF. Using reference TRBV7-9 and TRBJ2-7 for the parts outside the CDR3, the full variable domain is DTGVSQNPRHKITKRGQNVTFRCDPISEHNRLYWYRQTLGQGPEFLTYFQNEAQLEKSRLLSDRFSAERPKGSFSTLEIQRTEQGDSAMYLCASSTGRQGSYEQYFGPGTRLTVT.

J is TRBJ2-5 and V is TRBV29-1; TCRdb reports TRBD2, a call that lacks DNA to check it against. Germline-derived CDR1 and CDR2 are SQVTM and ANQGSEA. The CDR3 runs 13 residues. The CDR3: CSVQPGLEETQYF.

CDR3 amino acids: CAWSDSSYNEQFF. The V and J genes are TRBV30 and TRBJ2-1. This CDR3 spans 13 amino acids. Germline CDR1 and CDR2: GTSNPN and SVGIG (reference sequence).

The chain carries TRBV7-6 and TRBJ2-3; with no DNA, the TCRdb D assignment of TRBD2 cannot be verified. The CDR3 has 14 residues. CDR1 is SGHVS and CDR2 is FNYEAQ in the germline V gene. The CDR3 spells CASSPTRDTDTQYF.

The rearrangement uses TRBV20-1 and TRBJ2-5; TCRdb's D call of TRBD1 is untestable without DNA. The CDR3 totals 16 residues. Looked up from germline, CDR1 is DFQATT and CDR2 is SNEGSKA (reference sequence). The chain's CDR3 is CSARDSAGGSMETQYF.

The chain uses TRBV27 and TRBJ2-1; the D call of TRBD1 rests on TCRdb alone, since no DNA is present to check it. The CDR3 length is 13 residues. CDR1 and CDR2 (germline): MNHEY, SMNVEV (reference sequence). CDR3 residues: CASTPTGGNEQFF.

This chain links TRBV5-5 with TRBJ2-1; TCRdb designates TRBD2, a call that cannot be tested without DNA. Germline V CDR1 and CDR2: SGHKS, YYEKEE (reference sequence). The length of the CDR3 is 15 residues. The CDR3 is CASSLQTSGSDEQFF.

The V and J genes are TRBV28 and TRBJ2-3; TCRdb reports TRBD1, a call that lacks DNA to check it against. The CDR3 consists of 16 residues. CDR1 is MDHEN, CDR2 SYDVKM, per germline. CDR3 sequence reads: CASSPTTGGMTDTQYF.

The rearrangement links TRBV29-1 to TRBJ1-1; TCRdb picks TRBD1, but there is no DNA to check that call. This CDR3 comprises 14 residues. In germline, CDR1 is SQVTM, CDR2 ANQGSEA. CDR3 sequence reads: CSVGGEQGRTEAFF. The variable domain in full, with the rest retrieved from reference TRBV29-1 and TRBJ1-1, is SAVISQKPSRDICQRGTSLTIQCQVDSQVTMMFWYRQQPGQSLTLIATANQGSEATYESGFVIDKFPISRPNLTFSTLTVSNMSPEDSSIYLCSVGGEQGRTEAFFGQGTRLTVV.

The V gene is TRBV29-1, the J gene TRBJ2-1; without DNA, the TCRdb call of TRBD2 cannot be checked. The CDR3 extends over 17 amino acids. CDR1 and CDR2 from the germline V gene are SQVTM and ANQGSEA. The CDR3 sequence is CSVVGLENPRTYNEQFF.

The V gene is TRBV29-1, the J gene TRBJ2-3. CDR1 SQVTM and CDR2 ANQGSEA come from the germline V gene. CDR3 length: 13 residues. Here the CDR3 reads CSVVRQNTDTQYF.

The chain joins TRBV29-1 to TRBJ2-1; the TCRdb call, TRBD2, lacks DNA for checking. Germline V gives CDR1 SQVTM, CDR2 ANQGSEA. CDR3 size: 15 residues. CDR3 amino acids: CSVDIPQRGYNEQFF.

This chain uses TRBV7-9 with TRBJ1-1. The germline gives CDR1 SEHNR, CDR2 FQNEAQ (reference sequence). The CDR3 length is 15 residues. CDR3 protein: CASSLPRTANTEAFF.

The CDR3 sequence: CSARDRNTEAFF. This chain connects TRBV20-1 to TRBJ1-1. The CDR3 has 12 amino acids. Germline CDR1 and CDR2: DFQATT and SNEGSKA (reference sequence).

The V call is TRBV29-1, the J call TRBJ1-5. Germline V gene sequence: CDR1 SQVTM, CDR2 ANQGSEA. The CDR3 has 13 amino acids. The CDR3 protein is CSAGDLDNQPQHF.

The rearrangement uses TRBV7-3 and TRBJ2-3. The germline V gene has CDR1 SGHTA and CDR2 FQGTGA. The CDR3 runs to 15 residues. This chain's CDR3 is CASSLTGGSTDTQYF. Complete variable domain (other parts from reference TRBV7-3 and TRBJ2-3): GAGVSQTPSNKVTEKGKYVELRCDPISGHTALYWYRQSLGQGPEFLIYFQGTGAADDSGLPNDRFFAVRPEGSVSTLKIQRTERGDSAVYLCASSLTGGSTDTQYFGPGTRLTVL.

The chain combines TRBV29-1 with TRBJ2-7; TCRdb's D call, TRBD2, is unchecked because there is no DNA. The CDR3 runs 12 residues. Germline V gene data show CDR1 as SQVTM and CDR2 as ANQGSEA. This CDR3 reads CSVGGRSDEQYF.

The chain joins TRBV12-2 to TRBJ1-3; TCRdb reports TRBD1, a call that lacks DNA to check it against. TRBV12-2 is a recognized pseudogene. CDR3 length: 14 amino acids. The CDR3 spells CASRLGDRRNTIYF.

V usage is TRBV29-1 and J usage is TRBJ1-1. The CDR3 extends over 13 amino acids. Per the germline V gene, CDR1 is SQVTM and CDR2 is ANQGSEA. CDR3 loop: CSVELTDSTEAFF.

The rearrangement uses TRBV2 and TRBJ1-3; TCRdb's assignment of TRBD1 cannot be checked, as there is no DNA. This CDR3 region has 15 residues. CDR1 is SNHLY, CDR2 FYNNEI, per germline. The CDR3 sequence: CASSAGRLSGNTIYF.

This rearrangement joins TRBV5-1 to TRBJ2-1; TCRdb gives TRBD1 as the D gene, but with no DNA this cannot be confirmed. The CDR3 runs 17 residues. Germline V lookup: CDR1 SGHRS, CDR2 YFSETQ. This chain's CDR3 is CASSGGQGPFSYNEQFF.

This chain links TRBV20-1 with TRBJ2-7. The length of the CDR3 is 14 residues. Germline V gene sequence: CDR1 DFQATT, CDR2 SNEGSKA (reference sequence). CDR3: CSARDLKHIYEQYF.

The V and J genes are TRBV3-1 and TRBJ1-6; no DNA is available, so the TRBD1 call from TCRdb remains unchecked. The germline V gene has CDR1 LGHDT and CDR2 YNNKEL (reference sequence). The CDR3 totals 19 residues. The CDR3 loop is CASSQGPARLRGESSPLHF.

The chain uses TRBV4-3 and TRBJ2-1; TCRdb's D call, TRBD2, is unchecked because there is no DNA. This CDR3 comprises 19 residues. CDR1 and CDR2 from the germline V gene are LGHNA and YSLEER. CDR3 in amino acids: CASSQGGGFSGGAYNEQFF.

This chain links TRBV5-1 with TRBJ2-1; TCRdb designates TRBD2, a call that cannot be tested without DNA. Germline CDR1 is SGHRS and CDR2 is YFSETQ. The CDR3 extends over 16 amino acids. The chain's CDR3 is CASSYLEGTGGMEQFF.

This chain connects TRBV7-9 to TRBJ2-7; absent DNA, TCRdb's TRBD1 call cannot be checked. CDR3 length equals 12 residues. Germline V gene data show CDR1 as SEHNR and CDR2 as FQNEAQ (reference sequence). CDR3 amino acids: CASRDGTYEQYF.

CDR3 amino acids: CASGFSGVDYGYTF. J is TRBJ1-2 and V is TRBV7-9; TCRdb lists TRBD1, though no DNA is available to test this call. Per the germline V gene, CDR1 is SEHNR and CDR2 is FQNEAQ (reference sequence). The CDR3 spans 14 residues.

This chain joins TRBV14 and TRBJ2-2; TCRdb reports TRBD1, a call that lacks DNA to check it against. CDR1 and CDR2 (germline): SGHDN, FVKESK. This CDR3 comprises 17 residues. CDR3 residues: CASSRLSGAVTTGELFF.

The CDR3 loop reads CASSPVLWSSGEQETQYF. This sequence joins TRBV7-2 and TRBJ2-5; TCRdb proposes TRBD2, but this gene call is untestable without DNA. Germline CDR1 reads SGHTA; CDR2 reads FQGNSA. The CDR3 runs 18 residues. Supplemented by reference TRBV7-2 and TRBJ2-5, the full variable domain reads GAGVSQSPSNKVTEKGKDVELRCDPISGHTALYWYRQSLGQGLEFLIYFQGNSAPDKSGLPSDRFSAERTGGSVSTLTIQRTQQEDSAVYLCASSPVLWSSGEQETQYFGPGTRLLVL.

V gene TRBV6-5 combines with J gene TRBJ2-1; the TCRdb D gene call, TRBD2, has no DNA to confirm it. The CDR3 runs to 15 residues. Germline assignment: CDR1 MNHEY and CDR2 SVGAGI. The CDR3 reads CASSGTSGGAREQFF.

The chain combines TRBV12-3 or TRBV12-4 with TRBJ2-1. CDR3 length: 17 amino acids. This chain's CDR3 is CASSLGDRGRSYNEQFF.